The rows below give T cell receptor beta chains drawn from one sample of a study of blood T cells in healthy people across ages. TCRdb redid the calling of the 5' RACE reads with MiXCR, one entry per CDR3 protein. Of about 1.1 million distinct CDR3 sequences listed, more than 30% are singletons. The specimen was blood. The receptors were gathered from a young man in good health. CDR3s include the opening cysteine and the closing phenylalanine or tryptophan. The D gene is left open where the match is weak. Some rows have no size entry. The others give once, few or many, or a class for an expanded clone.

j_call clone_size cdr3_length v_call d_call cdr3_nt cdr3_aa
TRBJ2-1 . 17 TRBV4-2 TRBD2 TGTGCCAGCAGCCCTCGACTAGCGGCGACCTCCTACAATGAGCAGTTCTTC CASSPRLAATSYNEQFF
TRBJ2-7 few 15 TRBV20-1 . TGCAGTGCTAGAGATCTCGGACTTCCTGTCAATGAGCAGTACTTC CSARDLGLPVNEQYF
TRBJ2-7 . 15 TRBV7-2 TRBD2 TGTGCCAGCAGCTTAGCAACTAGCGGGGCCTACGATGGGTACTTC CASSLATSGAYDGYF
TRBJ2-1 . 11 TRBV2 . TGTGCCAGCCCTTCGTACAATGAGCAGTTCTTC CASPSYNEQFF
TRBJ2-6 few 15 TRBV2 . TGTGCCAGCAGTCGGACCCTCCCTGGGGCCAACGTCCTGACTTTC CASSRTLPGANVLTF
TRBJ1-2 few 13 TRBV25-1 TRBD1 TGTGCCAGCAGTGACGACAGGGCCTATGGCTACACCTTC CASSDDRAYGYTF
TRBJ1-5 few 16 TRBV10-3 . TGTGCCACACAAAAAGAAGACAGGTATAGCAATCAGCCCCAGCATTTT CATQKEDRYSNQPQHF
TRBJ2-1 few 16 TRBV27 . TGTGCCAGCCGCGGATCCGGGGACTGGCGATACAATGAGCAGTTCTTC CASRGSGDWRYNEQFF
TRBJ1-5 . 16 TRBV7-2 . TGTGCCAACAGCCATTACTCGGCCAGGTCTGATCAGCCCCAGCATTTT CANSHYSARSDQPQHF
TRBJ2-2 . 13 TRBV18 . TGTGCCAGCTCCCAACAGGAGACCGGGGAGCTGTTTTTT CASSQQETGELFF
TRBJ1-5 few 16 TRBV4-2 . TGTGCCAGCAGCCAAGCCTCCGGGGCGCCCCATCAGCCCCAGCATTTT CASSQASGAPHQPQHF
TRBJ2-1 . 15 TRBV5-1 TRBD1 TGCGCCAGCAGCTCGATGACAGGGGGGAACAATGAGCAGTTCTTC CASSSMTGGNNEQFF
TRBJ2-3 many 17 TRBV4-2 TRBD1 TGTGCCAGCAGCCAAGATGTGGGACAGGGAAATACAGATACGCAGTATTTT CASSQDVGQGNTDTQYF
TRBJ2-1 many 14 TRBV9 . TGTGCCAGCAGCGTAGGGCAAGGGCCCAATGAGCAGTTCTTC CASSVGQGPNEQFF
TRBJ2-7 many 12 TRBV12-3/TRBV12-4 . TGTGCCAGCAGAGTCGGGACGCAGGAGCAGTACTTC CASRVGTQEQYF
TRBJ2-1 . 15 TRBV11-2 . TGTGCCAGCAGCTTAGATGGACGGAGGGACAATGAGCAGTTCTTC CASSLDGRRDNEQFF
TRBJ2-1 . 16 TRBV5-5 TRBD2 TGTGCCAGCAGCACGACTAGCGGGGGGCTATACAATGAGCAGTTCTTC CASSTTSGGLYNEQFF
TRBJ1-6 once 14 TRBV14 . TGTGCCAGCAGCCAACTGGAATCCAATTCACCCCTCCACTTT CASSQLESNSPLHF
TRBJ1-1 . 17 TRBV7-2 . TGTGCCAGCAGCTTAGAGTCCCGGGGGTACTCGAACACTGAAGCTTTCTTT CASSLESRGYSNTEAFF
TRBJ1-1 . 15 TRBV29-1 TRBD1 TGCAGCGTTGGGGTTCCGGGACAGGGGAACACTGAAGCTTTCTTT CSVGVPGQGNTEAFF
TRBJ2-1 few 16 TRBV6-5 . TGTGCCAGCAGGATAGGAGGGGAAGGATCCTACAATGAGCAGTTCTTC CASRIGGEGSYNEQFF
TRBJ1-1 . 14 TRBV18 . TGTGCCAGCTCACAGACAGATTTTAACACTGAAGCTTTCTTT CASSQTDFNTEAFF
TRBJ1-1 . 14 TRBV7-9 . TGTGCCAGCGCTAGACAGGAGGCGAGGACTGAAGCTTTCTTT CASARQEARTEAFF
TRBJ1-1 few 14 TRBV9 . TGTGCCAGCAGCGTAGGTGCGGGTGTGACTGAAGCTTTCTTT CASSVGAGVTEAFF
TRBJ2-1 many 14 TRBV29-1 . TGCAGCGTTGTAGTAGGGGTCGCCCAAGGGGAGCAGTTCTTC CSVVVGVAQGEQFF
TRBJ2-1 . 15 TRBV5-1 TRBD2 TGCGCCAGCAGCTTGAACGCGGGGGTTTACAATGAGCAGTTCTTC CASSLNAGVYNEQFF
TRBJ1-2 . 15 TRBV27 . TGTGCCAGCAGTCCACCCTCTCGGCCGGGAGATGGCTACACCTTC CASSPPSRPGDGYTF
TRBJ2-1 . 14 TRBV12-3/TRBV12-4 . TGTGCCAGCAGTCGTGGAAACTCCTACAATGAGCAGTTCTTC CASSRGNSYNEQFF
TRBJ1-2 few 11 TRBV12-3/TRBV12-4 . TGTGCCAGCGGGCCTTCTCAGGGCTACACCTTC CASGPSQGYTF
TRBJ2-3 . 14 TRBV12-3/TRBV12-4 . TGTGCCAGCAGTTCCTGGCAGGACACAGATACGCAGTATTTT CASSSWQDTDTQYF
TRBJ1-2 few 15 TRBV24-1 . TGTGCCACCAGTGATCCACAGCACCTCAAGGGCGGCTACACCTTC CATSDPQHLKGGYTF
TRBJ2-1 . 14 TRBV30 . TGTGCCTGGAGTGCGGCAGGGAATTCCAATGAGCAGTTCTTC CAWSAAGNSNEQFF
TRBJ1-2 . 13 TRBV9 . TGTGCCAGCAGCGAAGAGGTCAACTATGGCTACACCTTC CASSEEVNYGYTF
TRBJ1-2 . 13 TRBV27 . TGTGCCAGCAGTTTACAGGGTTGGAATGGCTACACCTTC CASSLQGWNGYTF
TRBJ1-4 few 14 TRBV6-5 . TGTGCCAGCAGTTACCATGAGACTAATGAAAAACTGTTTTTT CASSYHETNEKLFF
TRBJ2-6 few 18 TRBV2 . TGTGCCACCAGGAAGCTGACAGGCCTCTACTCTGGGGCCAACGTCCTGACTTTC CATRKLTGLYSGANVLTF
TRBJ2-2 . 15 TRBV7-2 . TGTGCCAGCAGCTTATTTTCCTTGAACACCGGGGAGCTGTTTTTT CASSLFSLNTGELFF
TRBJ1-2 few 16 TRBV20-1 TRBD1 TGCAGTGCTAGAAATGGACAGGGAGGAGGCTACTATGGCTACACCTTC CSARNGQGGGYYGYTF
TRBJ1-1 . 14 TRBV13 . TGTGCCAGCAGCCCCCGGGGCCCTAACAATGAAGCTTTCTTT CASSPRGPNNEAFF
TRBJ1-1 few 11 TRBV30 . TGTGCCTGGGTAGGGTACACTGAAGCTTTCTTT CAWVGYTEAFF
TRBJ1-1 . 14 TRBV6-6 . TGTGCCAGCAGTTACTCGGGAACCTGGACTGAAGCTTTCTTT CASSYSGTWTEAFF
TRBJ2-3 . 16 TRBV7-2 . TGTGCCAGCAGCTTAGCGGGGACCAACTATGCAGATACGCGGTATTTT CASSLAGTNYADTRYF
TRBJ1-1 few 16 TRBV12-3/TRBV12-4 TRBD1 TGTGCCAGCACTTCATCTAACAGGGGACTGAACACTGAAGCTTTCTTT CASTSSNRGLNTEAFF
TRBJ1-1 once 13 TRBV15 . TGTGCCACCAGCAGAGCTTACAGAACTGAAGCTTTCTTT CATSRAYRTEAFF
TRBJ2-1 few 15 TRBV11-2 TRBD2 TGTGCCAGCAGCTTTAGCGGGGAATTATACAATGAGCAGTTCTTC CASSFSGELYNEQFF